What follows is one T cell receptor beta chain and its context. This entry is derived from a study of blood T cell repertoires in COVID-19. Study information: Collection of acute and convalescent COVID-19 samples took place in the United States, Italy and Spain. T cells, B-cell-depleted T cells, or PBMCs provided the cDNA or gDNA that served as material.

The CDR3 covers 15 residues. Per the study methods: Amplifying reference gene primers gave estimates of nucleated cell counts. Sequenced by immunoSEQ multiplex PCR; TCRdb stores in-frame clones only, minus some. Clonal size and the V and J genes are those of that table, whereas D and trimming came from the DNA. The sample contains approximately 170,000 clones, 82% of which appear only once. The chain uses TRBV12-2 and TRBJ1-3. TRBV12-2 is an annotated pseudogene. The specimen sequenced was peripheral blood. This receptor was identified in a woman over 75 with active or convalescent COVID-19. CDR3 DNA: TGTGCAAGTCGCCCCCAGTGGAGCTCTGGAAACACCATATATTTT. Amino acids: CASRPQWSSGNTIYF.